This note documents a single T cell receptor beta chain sequence. The data were taken from a study of blood T cell repertoires in COVID-19. Background on the study: Spain, Italy and the United States supplied samples that represented acute and convalescent COVID-19. T cells, B-cell-depleted T cells, or PBMCs supplied cDNA or gDNA.

The junction had 15 bases not matched to a gene; V was cut back by 4 bases and J by 4 bases. Germline lookup yields CDR1 SGHRS and CDR2 YFSETQ. The CDR3 totals 17 residues. Per the original methods: Researchers report that nucleated cell counts were estimated from reference gene primer amplification. TCRdb's table, derived via immunoSEQ multiplex PCR, lists solely in-frame clones and lacks some. That table is the source of V, J and clone size, and D and trimming were worked out from the DNA. Of under 200,000 clones listed, over 75% were seen once; the top ten hold 0.53%. Sequencing was done on a sample of peripheral blood. The clonotype comes from a man in his forties or fifties with acute or convalescent COVID-19. The chain employs TRBV5-1 and TRBJ2-3; 7 nucleotides agree with TRBD2. The CDR3 sequence: CASSPYSGGVNADTQYF. Written as DNA, the CDR3 is TGCGCCAGCAGCCCCTACAGTGGGGGGGTTAACGCAGATACGCAGTATTTT.